This section outlines one T cell receptor (beta chain) sequence together with its context. Its target antigen remains unknown. Base qualities are not at hand, and no much larger clone is one base apart. Donors were healthy HIV-negative adults with no recently reported acute infections or vaccinations. Every donor was a Caucasian adult residing in Nashville, Tennessee, USA. CD4+ T cells were enriched by magnetic negative selection; naive cells were then positively selected on CD45RA, and the negative fraction formed the memory subset. After blood collection by leukapheresis, PBMCs were isolated using Ficoll-Histopaque density gradient centrifugation and then cryopreserved in the vapor phase of liquid nitrogen. Analytical flow cytometry was used to check the purity and quantity of each magnetically sorted T cell population. From each sorted fraction, genomic DNA was isolated and quantified by UV absorbance on a Nanodrop 2000c.

The CDR3 spans 15 residues, from the cysteine through the phenylalanine. The CDR3 DNA has 45 bases and is translated from base 1. Trimming takes 4 bases from V and 1 base from J, and the germline ends sit 13 bases apart. From a lookup of the germline V gene, CDR1 and CDR2 are MDHEN and SYDVKM. This sample is drawn from a study of shared clonotypes between healthy human individuals (dated by TCRdb to 2018 to 2020). Looking at the study overall: The cohort comprised two women and a few men aged 18 to 49 years. Per donor, three plates each were used for CD4 naive and CD4 memory, two for CD8 naive, and one for CD8 memory. The study deeply sequenced blood TCR repertoires of about 5 healthy adults to estimate repertoire size and the extent of clonotype sharing between individuals. To increase sequencing depth and limit assay-specific biases, TCR repertoire library preparation and sequencing were carried out by different laboratories using diverse techniques. Per donor, leukapheresis produced somewhere between about 0.8 and 9 billion PBMCs.

Study-wide findings and limitations: Naive subsets generally had larger estimated clonotype richness than memory subsets. The genetic and exposure-history diversity represented was limited by the small number of donors. Even with the large sequencing depth, rarefaction of the sorted-subset datasets indicated that sequencing was incomplete. Compared with non-shared clonotypes, the clonotypes found in all four sorted-subset donors had higher generation probabilities. Only blood was sampled, and tissue TCR repertoires likely differ from those in blood. Pairwise subsampling indicated that sequencing depth was expected to affect the degree of clonotype sharing among donors. Across a handful of donors, approximately 4.6% of naive CD4, approximately 3.6% of naive CD8, under 2.5% of memory CD4, and 0.4% of memory CD8 clonotypes were shared.

Using the deep immunoSEQ assay, multiplex PCR amplified TCR CDR3 regions from genomic DNA. Extracted genomic DNA from each cell subset was spread evenly across all wells of several immunoSEQ 96-well plates, with each plate serving as a replicate. For sorted subsets, approximately 200 ng of genomic DNA, equivalent to about 30,000 T cell genomes, went into each replicate PCR. The purified libraries were quantified using a Qubit 3.0 fluorometer, sized with a Bioanalyzer 2100, and then quantified again using the KAPA Library Quantification kit. Each immunoSEQ 96-well plate was sequenced on its own single-read 150-cycle Illumina NextSeq 550 flow cell. The original methods were these. Because the immunoSEQ output held only junctional sequences and lacked quality scores, the filtering could not match the filtering applied to full-length reads. Sequences were annotated with PyIR, a Python wrapper for IgBLAST v1.9, using IMGT germline references to assign V/J genes and CDR3. Reads were removed for weak V/J assignments (E-value above 1e-6), missing CDR3, stop codons, out-of-frame junctions, or ambiguous translated residues. V3J clonotypes were defined as sequences sharing an identical inferred V gene, J gene, and CDR3 amino acid sequence. The percentage overlap between two repertoires was calculated by dividing the number of shared unique clonotypes by the size of the smaller repertoire. Three approaches were used to assess repertoire richness: RTK rarefaction, the Chao1 estimator, and Recon v2.1 estimates of unobserved clonotypes. OLGA was used to compute generation probabilities for all TCRbeta clonotypes that the gDNA method yielded from a handful of donors. TCRdb provides this immuneACCESS table in a form limited to in-frame rearrangements. Some clones are lacking; in checked studies, under half of them reflect an unresolved V gene, and why the rest are absent is not known. Clone size and V and J calls were adopted from that table, with D and trimming inferred from the DNA. For this sample the table gives a few million clones, of which roughly nine tenths were detected only once. The top ten clones comprise around 0.14% of the sample.

The sequence derives from a man aged 18 to 29 in good health. The rearrangement combines TRBV28 with TRBJ2-5, and possibly TRBD2, on 6 matching bases. The sample comprised naive CD4+ T cells sorted from blood. Taken with the paper, the label for cell subset or site translates to: CD45RA+ positively selected. The DNA is TGTGCCAGCAGTTCCCCCTGGGACTTCCAAGAGACCCAGTACTTC. Translated, this gives CASSSPWDFQETQYF.